The present T cell receptor beta chain was sequenced within a study of blood T cell repertoires in COVID-19. Profiled with immunoSEQ multiplex PCR; TCRdb holds only in-frame clones, not every one. The sample holds fewer than 250,000 clones; about 89% are singletons and the top ten take 7.5% to 10%. The ends were cut back, 5 bases at V and 9 bases at J, with 13 bases in the middle. The CDR3 length is 13 residues. Per germline, CDR1 KGHDR and CDR2 SFDVKD. The sequenced sample consisted of PBMCs or T cells enriched from blood (not recorded which). This TCR was sampled from a woman under 30 who had recovered from COVID-19. V and J are TRBV24-1 and TRBJ1-5; D gene ambiguous. DNA of the CDR3: TGTGCCACCAGTGGCCTCCTAGGTGGGCCCCAGCATTTT. Translating it yields CATSGLLGGPQHF.